The 2 T cell receptor beta chains listed next were all sequenced from one sample in a study of T cell responses to AZD1222 COVID-19 vaccine. Profiled with immunoSEQ multiplex PCR; TCRdb holds only in-frame clones, not every one. Among about 59,000 clones listed, about four fifths were seen once. The material sequenced was peripheral blood, taken on day 0 of AZD1222 vaccination. The receptors derive from an adult in good health.

In its sample, this clone was seen a few times. V is TRBV18 and J is TRBJ2-7; D perhaps matches TRBD1 (5 bases). From germline, CDR1 is KGHSH and CDR2 LQKENI. Trimming took 3 bases from V and 3 from J, leaving 9 bases between them. The CDR3 spans 13 residues. CDR3 in amino acids: CASSPAGIYEQYF. As DNA, the CDR3 is TGTGCCAGCTCACCGGCAGGGATCTACGAGCAGTACTTC.

V gene TRBV19 combines with J gene TRBJ2-7; 7 bases agree with TRBD1. Germline V gives CDR1 LNHDA, CDR2 SQIVND (reference sequence). The CDR3 has 15 residues. Unmatched junction bases numbered 10, after V lost 4 bases and J lost 4 bases. CDR3 DNA: TGTGCCAGTAGTAAGGGGGCGGAAAAAGAATACGAGCAGTACTTC. Amino acids: CASSKGAEKEYEQYF.